The source of this T cell receptor beta chain is a study of blood T cell repertoires in COVID-19. Study background: Acute and convalescent COVID-19 specimens originated in the United States, Italy and Spain. T cells, B-cell-depleted T cells, or PBMCs supplied cDNA or gDNA.

Authors' analysis steps: Scientists estimated how many nucleated cells there were by amplifying reference gene primers. Clones were sequenced by immunoSEQ multiplex PCR, and TCRdb holds only the in-frame ones, with some missing. Clone size and V and J calls were adopted from that table, with D and trimming inferred from the DNA. The table shows 190,000 or so clones, with 86% occurring only once. The specimen was peripheral blood. The sequence was collected from a woman under 40 with active or convalescent COVID-19.

The CDR3 DNA sequence: TGTGCCAGCAGTTCCTGGAGGGATTCCAATGAGCAGTTCTTC. It encodes CASSSWRDSNEQFF. The rearrangement links TRBV28 to TRBJ2-1; D possibly corresponds to TRBD2 (6 bases). The CDR3 spans 14 residues. Germline lookup yields CDR1 MDHEN and CDR2 SYDVKM. Trimming stripped 4 bases from V and 6 bases from J, with 13 bases between.